Below are 20 T cell receptor beta chains sequenced from a single sample in a study of beta chain features in type 1 diabetes. Since all of the isolated RNA was reverse transcribed, expressed TCRB transcripts were what got sequenced. The data were produced by immunoSEQ multiplex PCR, yet TCRdb's version contains in-frame clones alone and is incomplete. The sample includes approximately 270,000 clones, around 15% of them seen just once. Antigens for these TCRs are unknown. Overall study results and limits: Type 1 diabetes patients had TCRB CDR3s that were shorter (moderately but significantly so) in all four CD4+ subsets.

The sample taken for sequencing was naive CD4+ T cells from blood. The receptors shown here come from a man aged 25 to 45 with type 1 diabetes.

This clone was detected only a few times. V usage is TRBV15 and J usage is TRBJ2-1; possibly TRBD1 for D (5 bases). Germline assignment: CDR1 LNHNV and CDR2 YYDKDF (reference sequence). This CDR3 has 14 amino acids. V gave up 3 bases and J gave up 9 bases, with 15 bases separating them. The CDR3 DNA reads as TGTGCCACCAGCAGGGATCAGGGATCACGTGAGCAGTTCTTC. This codes for CATSRDQGSREQFF.

This sequence joins TRBV11-2 and TRBJ2-1, with no clear D. Trimming removed 0 bases at V and 11 bases at J, with 8 bases between. The CDR3 has 12 amino acids. Germline CDR1 is SGHAT and CDR2 is FQNNGV. CDR3 loop: CASSLDLGQQFF. The CDR3 DNA is TGTGCCAGCAGCTTAGACCTTGGGCAGCAGTTCTTC.

This clone was recorded a few times. This chain connects TRBV18 to TRBJ2-2; D call uncertain. V lost 2 bases, J lost 2 bases, and 3 bases lay in between. Germline CDR1 KGHSH, CDR2 LQKENI. The CDR3 has 13 residues. The DNA of the CDR3 is TGTGCCAGCTCACCATCAAACACCGGGGAGCTGTTTTTT. Translated, it gives CASSPSNTGELFF.

The V and J genes are TRBV29-1 and TRBJ2-7, with TRBD1 matching 7 bases. The V and J ends lost 2 bases and 3 bases, in that order; junction bases with no gene match: 4. The CDR3 is 13 residues long. Germline CDR1 and CDR2: SQVTM and ANQGSEA. The CDR3 loop is CSVESDRDYEQYF. In nucleotides, the CDR3 is TGCAGCGTTGAATCCGACAGGGACTACGAGCAGTACTTC.

The chain couples TRBV6-6 to TRBJ2-7, with 11 bases lining up with TRBD1. The J segment lost 1 base and the V segment lost 6 bases, leaving 2 bases of the junction unmatched. Germline V lookup: CDR1 MNHNY, CDR2 SVGAGI (reference sequence). The length of the CDR3 is 14 residues. In DNA, the CDR3 is TGTGCCAGCAGGGGACAGGGGGTATCCTACGAGCAGTACTTC. It yields the protein CASRGQGVSYEQYF.

The sample holds a few counts of this clone. The rearrangement links TRBV4-1 to TRBJ2-7; possibly TRBD2 for D (6 bases). Deletions cut 0 bases from V and 6 bases from J, with 15 bases between. In germline, CDR1 is MGHRA, CDR2 YSYEKL. This CDR3 comprises 15 residues. The CDR3 loop is CASSQEVPGGFEQYF. For the CDR3, the DNA is TGCGCCAGCAGCCAAGAGGTTCCAGGAGGGTTCGAGCAGTACTTC.

As for this clone: The junction does not match germline at one end; this may be a read error. The chain links TRBV11-2 to TRBJ2-3; unclear D gene. Germline assignment: CDR1 SGHAT and CDR2 FQNNGV. CDR3 length equals 12 residues. CDR3 protein: CTSSTRADTQYF. As DNA, the CDR3 is TGTACCAGCAGCACCCGAGCAGATACGCAGTATTTT.

This chain joins TRBV6-5 and TRBJ2-5; perhaps TRBD1 as D (6 bases). The CDR3 spans 16 residues. CDR1 and CDR2 from the germline V gene are MNHEY and SVGAGI. V gave up 0 bases and J gave up 2 bases, with 13 bases separating them. Written as DNA, the CDR3 is TGTGCCAGCAGTTACTCGGGGACATACGAACAAGAGACCCAGTACTTC. It translates to CASSYSGTYEQETQYF.

This clone appeared a few times. The V call is TRBV6-6, the J call TRBJ2-1; TRBD2 matches 10 bases. J gave up 2 bases and V 5 bases, and 3 bases lay outside the gene matches. Germline lookup yields CDR1 MNHNY and CDR2 SVGAGI (reference sequence). The CDR3 runs 15 residues. CDR3 amino acids: CASSTGLAAYNEQFF. CDR3 nucleotides: TGTGCCAGCAGTACTGGACTAGCGGCCTACAATGAGCAGTTCTTC.

The J gene is TRBJ2-3, the V gene TRBV4-3; TRBD2 matches 10 bases. Germline loops: CDR1 LGHNA, CDR2 YSLEER. J gave up 1 base and V 2 bases, and 6 bases lay outside the gene matches. The CDR3 has 17 amino acids. In nucleotides, the CDR3 is TGCGCCAGCAGCCAACTCGCCGGGACTAGCGGCACAGATACGCAGTATTTT. Translated, it gives CASSQLAGTSGTDTQYF.

There are a few counts of this clone. This chain joins TRBV9 and TRBJ2-5; 7 bases align to TRBD2. J lost 4 bases, V lost 0 bases, and 3 bases had no gene match. This CDR3 has 14 residues. CDR1 SGDLS and CDR2 YYNGEE come from the germline V gene. The CDR3 here is CASSVEGGRETQYF. DNA for the CDR3: TGTGCCAGCAGCGTAGAAGGCGGGAGAGAGACCCAGTACTTC.

The rearrangement joins TRBV29-1 to TRBJ2-3, with TRBD1 as a possible D gene (6 bases). Trimming took 7 bases from V and 5 from J, leaving 19 bases between them. The germline CDR1 and CDR2 sequences are SQVTM and ANQGSEA. The length of the CDR3 is 14 residues. The CDR3 region has the DNA TGCAGCGCCCACAGGGTATCAAGGGTAGATACGCAGTATTTT. Its translation is CSAHRVSRVDTQYF.

This clone appeared a few times. This CDR3 is also generated by other DNA sequences in the sample. The chain recombines TRBV29-1 with TRBJ2-5; 10 bases agree with TRBD1. The CDR3 totals 13 residues. V trimming: 6 bases; J trimming: 5 bases; junction bases outside the gene matches: 6. Per the germline V gene, CDR1 is SQVTM and CDR2 is ANQGSEA. The CDR3 here is CSVDGQGVETQYF. CDR3 in DNA: TGCAGCGTGGATGGACAGGGGGTCGAGACCCAGTACTTC.

V gene TRBV9 combines with J gene TRBJ2-1, with a weak D call TRBD2 (5 bases). Germline V lookup: CDR1 SGDLS, CDR2 YYNGEE. The CDR3 has 18 residues. Trimming removed 0 bases from V and 0 bases from J, with 16 bases in between. CDR3 in DNA: TGTGCCAGCAGCGTAGGAGGAAGTGGGAGAGGCTCCTACAATGAGCAGTTCTTC. This encodes CASSVGGSGRGSYNEQFF.

The gene calls are TRBV6-1 and TRBJ2-5; 8 positions match TRBD2. The CDR3 runs to 14 residues. V shed 6 bases and J 5 bases; nucleotides not matched to a gene: 8. Per the germline V gene, CDR1 is MNHNS and CDR2 is SASEGT. Here the CDR3 reads CASSRGTRVETQYF. Written as DNA, the CDR3 is TGTGCCAGCAGCCGCGGGACTAGGGTTGAGACCCAGTACTTC.

The chain combines TRBV27 with TRBJ1-5; tentatively, D is TRBD1 (5 bases). Trimming removed 8 bases at V and 0 bases at J, with 11 bases between. This CDR3 spans 14 amino acids. Germline-derived CDR1 and CDR2 are MNHEY and SMNVEV (reference sequence). The CDR3 protein is CASRQIYSNQPQHF. CDR3 coding DNA: TGTGCCAGCCGACAGATTTATAGCAATCAGCCCCAGCATTTT.

This sequence joins TRBV2 and TRBJ2-5; 8 nucleotides match TRBD1. CDR1 SNHLY and CDR2 FYNNEI come from the germline V gene. V gave up 4 bases and J gave up 8 bases; unmatched junction bases: 6. The length of the CDR3 is 13 residues. The CDR3 region has the DNA TGTGCCAGCAGTGGGGACAGGACCAGAACCCAGTACTTC. Translating gives CASSGDRTRTQYF.

The CDR3 region is CASSFLNMNTEAFF. The CDR3 bases are TGTGCCAGCAGCTTTTTAAACATGAACACTGAAGCTTTCTTT. The V gene is TRBV7-8, the J gene TRBJ1-1; no reliable D call. This CDR3 contains 14 residues. The V end lost 3 bases, the J end lost 0 bases, and 8 bases lay between the germline ends. From germline, CDR1 is SGHVS and CDR2 FQNEAQ.

This chain uses TRBV9 with TRBJ2-7; D possibly corresponds to TRBD1 (6 bases). The CDR3 extends over 15 amino acids. Germline values: CDR1 SGDLS, CDR2 YYNGEE. Between the trimmed V and J ends, which lost 0 bases and 5 bases, there was a span of 15 bases. The CDR3 here is CASSVDGQSDDEQYF. The CDR3 DNA is TGTGCCAGCAGCGTAGATGGACAGTCGGACGACGAGCAGTACTTC.

This clone was found a few times. The chain has TRBV14 and TRBJ2-3, with D tentatively TRBD2 (6 bases). Per germline, CDR1 SGHDN and CDR2 FVKESK. V shed 0 bases and J shed 4 bases, with 26 bases lying between them. This CDR3 is built from 20 residues. This CDR3 reads CASSQETSLRGASDPDTQYF. The CDR3 bases are TGTGCCAGCAGCCAAGAAACCTCCCTCCGCGGGGCTAGCGATCCAGATACGCAGTATTTT.